A single sample is the source of the 20 T cell receptor beta chains below, sequenced in a study of beta chain features in type 1 diabetes. The study reverse transcribed the entire isolated RNA, so it sequenced expressed TCRB transcripts. Measured with immunoSEQ multiplex PCR; TCRdb has only the in-frame clones, and not every one. The data show over 700,000 clones, roughly 17% seen once. The sequenced sample was naive CD4+ T cells from blood. The source is a woman between 18 and 29 years old in good health.

This chain links TRBV9 with TRBJ2-6, with D uncertain. Germline V gives CDR1 SGDLS, CDR2 YYNGEE. V was clipped by 4 bases and J by 11 bases, with 13 bases between them. The CDR3 extends over 13 amino acids. In nucleotides, the CDR3 is TGTGCCAGCAGCTCCTTCGGACCAGACGTCCTGACTTTC. Its protein is CASSSFGPDVLTF.

Only a few counts were recorded for this clone. The V and J genes are TRBV6-6 and TRBJ2-3, with D perhaps matching TRBD2 (5 bases). The CDR3 has 14 amino acids. V was clipped by 0 bases and J by 8 bases, with 12 bases between them. Looked up from germline, CDR1 is MNHNY and CDR2 is SVGAGI (reference sequence). In DNA form, the CDR3 reads TGTGCCAGCAGTTACTCGAAGGACGAGGGTACGCAGTATTTT. Protein product: CASSYSKDEGTQYF.

The chain links TRBV4-2 to TRBJ2-7; a weak D match, TRBD1 (6 bases). This CDR3 is 16 amino acids long. Trimming removed 4 bases from V and 0 bases from J, with 16 bases in between. Per germline, CDR1 LGHNA and CDR2 YNFKEQ. This CDR3 reads CASSRNHQGSSYEQYF. The CDR3 DNA is TGTGCCAGCAGCCGGAATCACCAGGGGTCCTCCTACGAGCAGTACTTC.

The chain employs TRBV7-8 and TRBJ2-6; no reliable D call. This CDR3 contains 16 residues. CDR1 is SGHVS and CDR2 is FQNEAQ in the germline V gene. The ends were cut back, 1 base at V and 0 bases at J, with 7 bases in the middle. CDR3 coding DNA: TGTGCCAGCAGCTTAGGGCGGTTCTCTGGGGCCAACGTCCTGACTTTC. It yields the protein CASSLGRFSGANVLTF.

The V and J genes are TRBV7-9 and TRBJ2-3; 8 nucleotides match TRBD2. The V gene's germline CDR1 is SEHNR and CDR2 FQNEAQ (reference sequence). The CDR3 length is 15 residues. J gave up 5 bases and V 7 bases, and 11 bases lay outside the gene matches. The CDR3 nucleotides read TGTGCCAGCACCCCGGGAGGACTAGCTTTAGATACGCAGTATTTT. It encodes CASTPGGLALDTQYF.

The chain uses TRBV28 and TRBJ2-1; TRBD1 matches at 7 bases. With V trimmed by 7 bases and J by 2 bases, 2 bases remained unmatched. This CDR3 contains 13 residues. Looked up from germline, CDR1 is MDHEN and CDR2 is SYDVKM. The CDR3 DNA reads as TGTGCCAGCACGGGACAGACCTACAATGAGCAGTTCTTC. It is translated as CASTGQTYNEQFF.

This clone was seen a handful of times. The gene calls are TRBV29-1 and TRBJ1-1, with 10 bases lining up with TRBD1. The CDR3 is 13 residues long. In germline, CDR1 is SQVTM, CDR2 ANQGSEA. V trimming: 7 bases; J trimming: 4 bases; junction bases outside the gene matches: 6. CDR3 loop: CSARTGGTTEAFF. In DNA form, the CDR3 reads TGCAGCGCCAGGACAGGGGGTACCACTGAAGCTTTCTTT.

J is TRBJ1-4 and V is TRBV27; maybe TRBD1 (6 bases). V was cut by 2 bases and J by 1 base, with 20 bases left in between. The CDR3 has 19 amino acids. CDR1 is MNHEY and CDR2 is SMNVEV in the germline V gene (reference sequence). DNA of the CDR3: TGTGCCAGCAGTTTAAGGGGGGCGCACCTACGCCGAACTAATGAAAAACTGTTTTTT. As protein: CASSLRGAHLRRTNEKLFF.

The chain carries TRBV2 and TRBJ2-1; TRBD1 matches at 9 bases. Germline V gene lookup returns CDR1 SNHLY and CDR2 FYNNEI. J lost 10 bases, V lost 5 bases, and 6 bases had no gene match. The CDR3 has 13 residues. CDR3 bases: TGTGCCAGCAGTCCGGGACAGGGTAGGGAGCAGTTCTTC. It yields the protein CASSPGQGREQFF.

This clone was picked up a small number of times. This chain connects TRBV7-2 to TRBJ2-1; 10 bases are shared with TRBD2. Per germline, CDR1 SGHTA and CDR2 FQGNSA. The CDR3 totals 16 residues. The J segment lost 4 bases and the V segment lost 5 bases, leaving 8 bases of the junction unmatched. CDR3 protein: CASSDGGSGRYNEQFF. The CDR3, as DNA: TGTGCCAGCAGCGATGGGGGTAGCGGGAGGTACAATGAGCAGTTCTTC.

The CDR3: CASSFSLVFDLLGGPGEQYF. The CDR3, as DNA: TGTGCCAGCAGTTTTTCCCTCGTTTTCGACCTCTTAGGGGGGCCGGGAGAGCAGTACTTC. The chain uses TRBV28 and TRBJ2-7, with D possibly called TRBD1 or TRBD2 (6 bases each). The CDR3 spans 20 residues. Trimming took 3 bases from V and 7 from J, leaving 34 bases between them. From germline, CDR1 is MDHEN and CDR2 SYDVKM.

This clone was seen a few times. This chain connects TRBV7-9 to TRBJ2-2, with TRBD2 matching over 7 bases. The germline V gene encodes CDR1 SEHNR and CDR2 FQNEAQ (reference sequence). V dropped 3 bases and J dropped 1; count of bases not matched to a gene: 5. The CDR3 is 16 residues long. The CDR3 spells CASSFGVAGNTGELFF. CDR3 DNA sequence: TGTGCCAGCAGCTTCGGGGTAGCGGGGAACACCGGGGAGCTGTTTTTT.

As for this clone: The germline gene is not matched at one end of the junction; a read error may be the cause. The genes are TRBV7-2 and TRBJ2-3, with 8 bases aligning to TRBD2. The germline V gene has CDR1 SGHTA and CDR2 FQGNSA. The CDR3 extends over 15 amino acids. The CDR3 region has the DNA TGCGCCAGCAGCCAAGTAGCGGGGAGCACAGATACGCAGTATTTT. It translates to CASSQVAGSTDTQYF.

The V call is TRBV5-1, the J call TRBJ2-5; a possible D gene is TRBD2 (6 bases). CDR1 is SGHRS and CDR2 is YFSETQ in the germline V gene. The CDR3 is made up of 14 amino acids. V was trimmed by 3 bases and J by 4 bases, leaving 13 bases between them. CDR3 sequence reads: CASSSGAPRETQYF. The CDR3 bases are TGCGCCAGCAGCTCGGGAGCCCCCAGAGAGACCCAGTACTTC. Using reference TRBV5-1 and TRBJ2-5 for the parts outside the CDR3, the full variable domain is KAGVTQTPRYLIKTRGQQVTLSCSPISGHRSVSWYQQTPGQGLQFLFEYFSETQRNKGNFPGRFSGRQFSNSRSEMNVSTLELGDSALYLCASSSGAPRETQYFGPGTRLLVL.

CDR3 region: CASSEYGGVKGYTF. CDR3 nucleotide sequence: TGTGCCAGCAGTGAATATGGTGGGGTGAAGGGCTACACCTTC. The rearrangement joins TRBV6-1 to TRBJ1-2; no firm D call. Between the trimmed V and J ends, which lost 2 bases and 8 bases, there was a span of 15 bases. Germline CDR1 and CDR2: MNHNS and SASEGT. This CDR3 is 14 amino acids long.

This chain joins TRBV20-1 and TRBJ2-1; maybe TRBD2 (5 bases). Trimming stripped 7 bases from V and 4 bases from J, with 8 bases between. The CDR3 runs 11 residues. CDR1 and CDR2 (germline): DFQATT, SNEGSKA (reference sequence). CDR3 region: CSVSGYNEQFF. The CDR3 coding sequence is TGCAGTGTCAGCGGATACAATGAGCAGTTCTTC.

This clone was seen at least ten times. Other nucleotide sequences from this sample produce the same CDR3. The rearrangement uses TRBV18 and TRBJ2-3; D uncertain. Germline CDR1 is KGHSH and CDR2 is LQKENI. Trimming took 0 bases from V and 0 from J, leaving 1 base between them. The CDR3 contains 13 residues. The CDR3 DNA follows: TGTGCCAGCTCACCACCGAGCACAGATACGCAGTATTTT. Translation gives CASSPPSTDTQYF.

This clone was observed a handful of times. The CDR3 nucleotides read TGTGCCAGCAGCTTAGATTTCTCATACGGACCTCTTCGGAACACCATATATTTT. As protein: CASSLDFSYGPLRNTIYF. V and J are TRBV11-2 and TRBJ1-3; D gene ambiguous. Trimming left V 0 bases short and J 7 bases short, with 22 bases between. The CDR3 consists of 18 residues. Germline CDR1 SGHAT, CDR2 FQNNGV.

The V call is TRBV19, the J call TRBJ2-7, with 7 bases matching TRBD1. The CDR3 runs to 13 residues. Germline CDR1 is LNHDA and CDR2 is SQIVND (reference sequence). V lost 6 bases, J lost 7 bases, and 9 bases stayed unmatched. The CDR3 spells CASSKQGMREQYF. The CDR3 coding sequence is TGTGCCAGTAGCAAACAGGGGATGCGGGAGCAGTACTTC.

This clone turned up a few times. The chain uses TRBV7-3 and TRBJ2-1; the match to TRBD2 covers 8 bases. Germline V gene lookup returns CDR1 SGHTA and CDR2 FQGTGA. This CDR3 is 15 amino acids long. J was trimmed by 0 bases and V by 5 bases; bases with no gene match: 3. The CDR3 DNA reads TGTGCCAGCAGCCAAAGCGGGAGCTCCTACAATGAGCAGTTCTTC. This encodes CASSQSGSSYNEQFF.